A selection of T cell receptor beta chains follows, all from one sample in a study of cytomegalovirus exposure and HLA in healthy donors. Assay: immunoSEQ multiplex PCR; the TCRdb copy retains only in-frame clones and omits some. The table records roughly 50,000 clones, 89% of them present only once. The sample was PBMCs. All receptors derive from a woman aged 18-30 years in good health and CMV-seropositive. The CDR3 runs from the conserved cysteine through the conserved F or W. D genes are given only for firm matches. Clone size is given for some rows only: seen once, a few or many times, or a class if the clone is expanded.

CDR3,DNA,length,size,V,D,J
CASSMRTGTDGYTF,TGTGCCAGTAGTATGAGAACCGGGACAGATGGCTACACCTTC,14,-,TRBV19,TRBD1,TRBJ1-2
CASSLLATSGGAQTYEQYF,TGTGCCAGCAGCCTTCTCGCGACTAGCGGGGGGGCCCAGACCTACGAGCAGTACTTC,19,-,TRBV4-2,TRBD2,TRBJ2-7
CASSLGQASGETQYF,TGCGCCAGCAGCTTGGGACAGGCTAGCGGGGAGACCCAGTACTTC,15,-,TRBV5-1,TRBD2,TRBJ2-5
CASSLVVGSTEAFF,TGTGCCAGCAGCTTAGTGGTAGGGAGCACTGAAGCTTTCTTT,14,-,TRBV7-9,-,TRBJ1-1
CASGTGGEQYF,TGTGCCAGCGGGACAGGGGGCGAGCAGTACTTC,11,-,TRBV27,TRBD1,TRBJ2-7
CASSEAPGEENYGYTF,TGTGCCAGCAGTGAAGCGCCCGGGGAGGAAAACTATGGCTACACCTTC,16,-,TRBV6-1,-,TRBJ1-2
CASSEAGGSEQYF,TGTGCCAGCAGTGAAGCGGGGGGTTCCGAGCAGTACTTC,13,-,TRBV2,-,TRBJ2-7
CASSSGTDPPTRGYTF,TGTGCCAGCAGCTCCGGGACAGACCCCCCTACACGTGGCTACACCTTC,16,-,TRBV5-4,TRBD1,TRBJ1-2
CASTGLATYNEQFF,TGTGCCAGCACGGGACTAGCGACTTACAATGAGCAGTTCTTC,14,-,TRBV6-6,TRBD2,TRBJ2-1
CASSVEDRGTDTQYF,TGTGCCAGCAGCGTCGAGGACAGGGGAACAGATACGCAGTATTTT,15,-,TRBV9,TRBD1,TRBJ2-3
CASSIRGGQGNQPQHF,TGTGCCAGTAGTATCCGGGGGGGGCAGGGAAATCAGCCCCAGCATTTT,16,-,TRBV19,-,TRBJ1-5
CASSPRDRDDYGYTF,TGTGCCAGCAGTCCGCGAGACAGGGATGACTATGGCTACACCTTC,15,-,TRBV27,TRBD1,TRBJ1-2
CASSVLTGELFF,TGCGCCAGCAGTGTACTGACCGGGGAGCTGTTTTTT,12,-,TRBV10-2,-,TRBJ2-2
CASSAGGSNQPQHF,TGTGCCAGCAGTGCGGGGGGAAGCAATCAGCCCCAGCATTTT,14,few,TRBV2,-,TRBJ1-5
CASSYSAGGPNYGYTF,TGTGCCAGCAGTTACTCAGCAGGGGGCCCCAACTATGGCTACACCTTC,16,-,TRBV6-5,TRBD1,TRBJ1-2
CATGLAGVQYF,TGTGCCACAGGACTAGCGGGAGTCCAGTACTTC,11,-,TRBV6-1,TRBD2,TRBJ2-7
CASTDRVINTIYF,TGTGCCAGCACCGACAGGGTTATTAACACCATATATTTT,13,-,TRBV7-8,TRBD1,TRBJ1-3
CASSLRQGYGYTF,TGTGCCAGCAGTTTGCGGCAGGGCTATGGCTACACCTTC,13,-,TRBV27,-,TRBJ1-2
CASSLLTGLGSGTQYF,TGTGCCAGCAGTTTATTAACAGGGTTGGGGTCTGGTACGCAGTATTTT,16,-,TRBV28,-,TRBJ2-3
CASILSRDEQYF,TGTGCCAGCATTCTAAGCCGGGACGAGCAGTACTTC,12,-,TRBV2,-,TRBJ2-7
CSVDPSGTSGGYTF,TGCAGCGTTGACCCGTCCGGGACAAGCGGCGGCTACACCTTC,14,-,TRBV29-1,-,TRBJ1-2
CASSLGSGELFF,TGTGCCAGCAGTTTGGGCTCCGGGGAGCTGTTTTTT,12,-,TRBV6-1,-,TRBJ2-2
CASRLAGGNTGELFF,TGTGCCAGCCGACTAGCGGGGGGGAACACCGGGGAGCTGTTTTTT,15,-,TRBV27,TRBD2,TRBJ2-2
CASSQDGHSIAGHYNEQFF,TGCGCCAGCAGCCAAGATGGACATTCGATAGCGGGGCACTACAATGAGCAGTTCTTC,19,-,TRBV4-3,TRBD2,TRBJ2-1
CASSLTSGDNEQFF,TGCGCCAGCAGCTTGACTAGCGGAGACAATGAGCAGTTCTTC,14,-,TRBV5-1,TRBD2,TRBJ2-1
CASSPERGGWTGELFF,TGCGCCAGCAGCCCAGAACGGGGGGGATGGACCGGGGAGCTGTTTTTT,16,-,TRBV4-3,TRBD2,TRBJ2-2
CASSASGEVYNEQFF,TGCGCCAGCAGCGCGAGCGGGGAAGTCTACAATGAGCAGTTCTTC,15,-,TRBV5-1,TRBD2,TRBJ2-1
CASSSGKGGYTF,TGTGCCAGCAGTTCAGGGAAAGGAGGCTACACCTTC,12,-,TRBV6-4,-,TRBJ1-2
CASSRGRFGGHGYTF,TGTGCCAGCAGCCGGGGACGGTTTGGGGGCCATGGCTACACCTTC,15,-,TRBV5-4,-,TRBJ1-2
CASSDLNYGYTF,TGTGCCAGCAGTGATTTAAACTATGGCTACACCTTC,12,-,TRBV2,-,TRBJ1-2
CVSSLGSGRTDTQYF,TGCGTCAGCAGCTTGGGGTCAGGGCGCACAGATACGCAGTATTTT,15,-,TRBV5-1,-,TRBJ2-3
CASSLWGREPNYGYTF,TGTGCCAGCAGTTTATGGGGCCGTGAACCTAACTATGGCTACACCTTC,16,few,TRBV28,-,TRBJ1-2
CASSRDRLGQETQYF,TGCGCCAGCAGCCGCGATCGACTAGGCCAAGAGACCCAGTACTTC,15,-,TRBV5-1,-,TRBJ2-5
CASPGGNRGKTEAFF,TGTGCCAGCCCAGGGGGCAACAGGGGAAAAACTGAAGCTTTCTTT,15,-,TRBV6-1,TRBD1,TRBJ1-1
CAIPGMGQGYEQYF,TGTGCCATCCCTGGGATGGGACAGGGGTACGAGCAGTACTTC,14,-,TRBV10-3,TRBD1,TRBJ2-7
CASSLRGRWNEQYF,TGTGCCAGCAGCTTAAGGGGGCGGTGGAACGAGCAGTACTTC,14,-,TRBV7-8,TRBD1,TRBJ2-7
CASSERGGLSDTQYF,TGTGCCAGCAGCGAGCGGGGGGGCCTTTCAGATACGCAGTATTTT,15,-,TRBV7-3,TRBD2,TRBJ2-3
CSVADSGYGYTF,TGCAGCGTTGCGGATTCGGGCTATGGCTACACCTTC,12,-,TRBV29-1,-,TRBJ1-2
CASSVVPGLAGGSDTQYF,TGTGCCAGCAGCGTAGTCCCTGGACTAGCGGGGGGGTCAGATACGCAGTATTTT,18,once,TRBV9,TRBD2,TRBJ2-3
CASRSPSYGYTF,TGTGCCAGCAGGAGCCCTTCCTATGGCTACACCTTC,12,-,TRBV6-5,-,TRBJ1-2
CASNYGQGGYGYTF,TGTGCCAGCAACTATGGACAGGGGGGCTATGGCTACACCTTC,14,-,TRBV6-5,TRBD1,TRBJ1-2
CASSARTEPNEQFF,TGTGCCAGCAGCGCTCGGACAGAACCTAATGAGCAGTTCTTC,14,-,TRBV6-1,-,TRBJ2-1
CASSQGRLANTGELFF,TGCGCCAGCAGCCAAGGGAGACTGGCGAACACCGGGGAGCTGTTTTTT,16,-,TRBV4-3,-,TRBJ2-2
CASSIGQLNTEAFF,TGTGCCAGTAGTATAGGACAACTGAACACTGAAGCTTTCTTT,14,-,TRBV19,-,TRBJ1-1
CASSERQHNEQFF,TGTGCCAGCAGTGAGCGACAGCACAATGAGCAGTTCTTC,13,-,TRBV6-1,-,TRBJ2-1
CASSRTGGSSYEQYF,TGTGCCAGCAGTAGGACAGGGGGGAGCTCCTACGAGCAGTACTTC,15,-,TRBV2,TRBD1,TRBJ2-7
CASSLSGTYGYTF,TGTGCCAGCAGCTTGTCAGGAACCTATGGCTACACCTTC,13,-,TRBV7-3,-,TRBJ1-2
CASSPGQGARVAKNIQYF,TGCGCCAGCAGCCCCGGACAGGGGGCAAGGGTGGCCAAAAACATTCAGTACTTC,18,-,TRBV5-1,TRBD1,TRBJ2-4
CASSSTGSRTEAFF,TGTGCCAGCAGCTCAACAGGCAGTAGGACTGAAGCTTTCTTT,14,-,TRBV5-6,-,TRBJ1-1
CASTLGGLAGGHNEQFF,TGCGCCAGCACCCTGGGAGGGCTAGCGGGGGGCCACAATGAGCAGTTCTTC,17,-,TRBV5-1,TRBD2,TRBJ2-1
CASTRLRGQGRGETQYF,TGTGCCAGCACCCGACTTAGAGGACAGGGGCGTGGGGAGACCCAGTACTTC,17,once,TRBV7-9,TRBD1,TRBJ2-5
CASSLEGNLETQYF,TGCGCCAGCAGCTTGGAGGGGAATTTAGAGACCCAGTACTTC,14,-,TRBV5-1,-,TRBJ2-5
CASSLKGANEKLFF,TGTGCCAGCAGCCTCAAAGGGGCTAATGAAAAACTGTTTTTT,14,-,TRBV28,-,TRBJ1-4
CAISEDTTNTEAFF,TGTGCCATCTCCGAGGACACCACGAACACTGAAGCTTTCTTT,14,-,TRBV10-3,-,TRBJ1-1